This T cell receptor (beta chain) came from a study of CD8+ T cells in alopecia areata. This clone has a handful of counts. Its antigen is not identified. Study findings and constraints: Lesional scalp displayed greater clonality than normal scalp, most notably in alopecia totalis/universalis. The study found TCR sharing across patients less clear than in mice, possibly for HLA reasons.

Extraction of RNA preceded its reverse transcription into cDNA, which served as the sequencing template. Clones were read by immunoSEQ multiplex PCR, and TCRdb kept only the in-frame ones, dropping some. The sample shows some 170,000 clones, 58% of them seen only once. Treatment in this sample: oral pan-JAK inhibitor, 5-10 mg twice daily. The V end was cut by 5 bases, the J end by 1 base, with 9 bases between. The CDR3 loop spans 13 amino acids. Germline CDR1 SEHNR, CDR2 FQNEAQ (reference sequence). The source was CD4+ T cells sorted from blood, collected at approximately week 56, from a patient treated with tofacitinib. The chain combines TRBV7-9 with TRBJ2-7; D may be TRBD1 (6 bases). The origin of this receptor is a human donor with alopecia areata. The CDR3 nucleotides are TGTGCCAGCAGCCCCGGACAGTCCTACGAGCAGTACTTC. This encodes CASSPGQSYEQYF.